One and the same sample provided the 5 T cell receptor beta chains below, sequenced in a study of blood T cell repertoires in COVID-19 (dated by TCRdb to between 2020 and 2021). The library came from the immunoSEQ multiplex PCR assay. TCRdb took over this immuneACCESS table, retaining in-frame rearrangements with V and J assigned. Such tables are incomplete; in checked studies, under half of the missing clones stem from an unresolved V gene, and the remainder is unexplained. The sample table holds about 84,000 clones, of which around four fifths were seen once. The ten most abundant clones make up approximately 39% of the sample. The specimen sequenced was peripheral blood. Every receptor here comes from an older man with active or convalescent COVID-19.

The chain uses TRBV7-9 and TRBJ2-7; 10 bases line up with TRBD1. V shed 4 bases, J shed 7 bases, and the junction held 7 bases outside the gene matches. Germline CDR1 SEHNR, CDR2 FQNEAQ (reference sequence). The CDR3 is 14 residues long. CDR3 residues: CASSSWDRGGEQYF. CDR3 in DNA: TGTGCCAGCAGCTCATGGGACAGGGGTGGGGAGCAGTACTTC.

This clone was observed a few times. The V gene is TRBV11-3, the J gene TRBJ2-5; a possible D gene is TRBD1 (6 bases). Germline CDR1 reads SGHNT; CDR2 reads YENEEA. V was clipped by 5 bases and J by 3 bases, with 16 bases between them. The CDR3 loop spans 15 amino acids. CDR3 residues: CASSAAGDGEETQYF. CDR3 coding DNA: TGTGCCAGCAGCGCAGCAGGGGATGGTGAAGAGACCCAGTACTTC.

The J gene is TRBJ1-4, the V gene TRBV4-3; 10 bases fit TRBD1. CDR1 is LGHNA and CDR2 is YSLEER in the germline V gene. Trimming cost V 2 bases and J 8 bases; bases outside gene matches: 11. The CDR3 has 17 residues. CDR3 bases: TGCGCCAGCAGCCAATTGCTCGGACAGGGGGGGGACGAAAAACTGTTTTTT. Its protein is CASSQLLGQGGDEKLFF.

There are a few counts of this clone. The chain recombines TRBV2 with TRBJ1-2; TRBD1 aligns across 9 bases. CDR3 size: 16 residues. Germline CDR1 and CDR2: SNHLY and FYNNEI. With 10 bases clipped from V and 0 bases from J, the junction kept 12 bases outside the gene matches. The CDR3 bases are TGTGCCACCCTTAGGGACAGGGTGGCGTCTAACTATGGCTACACCTTC. It yields the protein CATLRDRVASNYGYTF. Variable domain in full (rest from reference TRBV2 and TRBJ1-2): EPEVTQTPSHQVTQMGQEVILRCVPISNHLYFYWYRQILGQKVEFLVSFYNNEISEKSEIFDDQFSVERPDGSNFTLKIRSTKLEDSAMYFCATLRDRVASNYGYTFGSGTRLTVV.

The V gene is TRBV19, the J gene TRBJ1-1; TRBD1 aligns across 8 bases. The J segment lost 5 bases and the V segment lost 6 bases, leaving 8 bases of the junction unmatched. CDR3 length: 14 amino acids. Germline CDR1 reads LNHDA; CDR2 reads SQIVND (reference sequence). The CDR3 DNA reads TGTGCCAGTAGGACAGACAGGGGTCGAACTGAAGCTTTCTTT. Translating gives CASRTDRGRTEAFF. The full variable domain, in which reference TRBV19 and TRBJ1-1 provide the parts outside the CDR3, is DGGITQSPKYLFRKEGQNVTLSCEQNLNHDAMYWYRQDPGQGLRLIYYSQIVNDFQKGDIAEGYSVSREKKESFPLTVTSAQKNPTAFYLCASRTDRGRTEAFFGQGTRLTVV.